Here is one TCR beta chain with its context. Its target is not known. The V gene's germline CDR1 is WSHSY and CDR2 SAAADI. This CDR3 is built from 13 residues. With 6 bases clipped from V and 5 bases from J, the junction kept 6 bases outside the gene matches. The data belong to a study of vaccination effects on CD4 cells after COVID-19. Sequencing followed a ViraFEST assay step that expanded antigen-specific CD4+ T cells with viral peptide pools. It was after approximately 11 days of culture that CD4+ T cells were isolated. Participants received two doses of either the BNT162b2 or mRNA-1273 vaccine. Generated by immunoSEQ multiplex PCR, the TCRdb table keeps only in-frame clones and is missing some. The data show around 81,000 clones, under 80% seen once.

The TCR sequence derives from a human donor who received a COVID-19 vaccine. The rearrangement links TRBV10-2 to TRBJ2-5; 7 nucleotides line up with TRBD2. Specimen: CD4+ T cells from PBMCs cultured with HCoV-OC43 spike peptides, collected after COVID-19 vaccination. Sample subset: HCoV-OC43 spike overlapping peptide pool stimulation. The CDR3, as DNA: TGCGCCAGCAGCGCCCAACTAGCGGAGACCCAGTACTTC. Protein: CASSAQLAETQYF.